This T cell receptor beta chain originates from a study of cytomegalovirus exposure and HLA in healthy donors. Use of 60 Vbeta and 13 Jbeta primers characterized the PCR. Assay used: immunoSEQ multiplex PCR; TCRdb lists only in-frame clones, some missing. The repertoire holds about 270,000 clones, with just over 85% as singletons. J gave up 7 bases and V 6 bases, and 10 bases lay outside the gene matches. This CDR3 contains 15 residues. Germline-derived CDR1 and CDR2 are MGHDK and SYGVNS. This clonotype was obtained from a man between 35 and 55 years old in good health and CMV-seropositive. The chain couples TRBV25-1 to TRBJ1-2; 11 bases line up with TRBD1. The specimen sequenced was PBMCs. The CDR3 nucleotides are TGTGCCAGCAGGGACCAAGGACAGGGGGCCGGTGGCTACACCTTC. This gives the protein CASRDQGQGAGGYTF.